Listed below are T cell receptor beta chains from one sample, sequenced in a study of blood T cells in healthy people across ages. TCRdb reanalysed the 5' RACE reads using MiXCR and keeps one entry per CDR3 protein. The data contain some 1.6 million distinct CDR3 sequences, roughly 32% of them singletons. Material for sequencing was blood. Every receptor here comes from a woman in her thirties in good health. The CDR3 runs from the conserved cysteine through the conserved F or W. A D gene is named only where the DNA matches it firmly. Clone sizes are given selectively: once, few, many, or a class where the clone is expanded.

J: TRBJ1-2; V: TRBV5-1; D: -; size: few; DNA: TGCGCCAGCAGCCCTGGAGAGGTCGGCTACACCTTC; CDR3: CASSPGEVGYTF
J: TRBJ1-5; V: TRBV3-1; D: -; size: -; DNA: TGTGCCAGCAGCCAAGATGTCCCCGGAGCGGGTCAGCCCCAGCATTTT; CDR3: CASSQDVPGAGQPQHF
J: TRBJ2-1; V: TRBV15; D: -; size: -; DNA: TGTGCCACCAGCAGAGTGTCTGGTGGCAATGAGCAGTTCTTC; CDR3: CATSRVSGGNEQFF
J: TRBJ1-5; V: TRBV4-1; D: -; size: -; DNA: TGCGCCAGCAGCCAAGAATTAGCTAATCAGCCCCAGCATTTT; CDR3: CASSQELANQPQHF
J: TRBJ2-7; V: TRBV6-1; D: TRBD2; size: -; DNA: TGTGCCAGCAGTGAACCCAGCGGGGGGAGTTCCTACGAGCAGTACTTC; CDR3: CASSEPSGGSSYEQYF
J: TRBJ2-1; V: TRBV24-1; D: TRBD2; size: -; DNA: TGTGCCACCAGTGACCCCGGGAGGGAGGAGCAGTTCTTC; CDR3: CATSDPGREEQFF
J: TRBJ1-1; V: TRBV28; D: -; size: -; DNA: TGTGCCAGCAGTTCACCAAGTGCCTCCGGGCCGCTGTGGACCACTGAAGCTTTCTTT; CDR3: CASSSPSASGPLWTTEAFF
J: TRBJ2-7; V: TRBV20-1; D: -; size: -; DNA: TGCAGTGCTAGAGATCCCCGGGGAATGGACGAGCAGTACTTC; CDR3: CSARDPRGMDEQYF
J: TRBJ2-1; V: TRBV20-1; D: TRBD2; size: -; DNA: TGCAGTGCTAGGAACCTAGCGGGAACTCACTACAATGAGCAGTTCTTC; CDR3: CSARNLAGTHYNEQFF
J: TRBJ1-2; V: TRBV4-1; D: -; size: -; DNA: TGCGCCAGCAGCCAAGGTACGGGATTTGGGTATGGCTACACCTTC; CDR3: CASSQGTGFGYGYTF
J: TRBJ1-6; V: TRBV7-9; D: -; size: few; DNA: TGTGCCAGCAGCTTAAGGAGACAAGGAAATTCACCCCTCCACTTT; CDR3: CASSLRRQGNSPLHF
J: TRBJ2-5; V: TRBV29-1; D: TRBD1; size: many; DNA: TGCAGCGTTGAAGGACAGGGCCAAGAGACCCAGTACTTC; CDR3: CSVEGQGQETQYF
J: TRBJ2-7; V: TRBV18; D: TRBD2; size: few; DNA: TGTGCCAGCTCACCCACTAGCGGGAGGGTCAACGAGCAGTACTTC; CDR3: CASSPTSGRVNEQYF
J: TRBJ2-5; V: TRBV7-2; D: TRBD2; size: many; DNA: TGTGCCAGCAGCACGACTAGCGGGGGGGTCGGGACCCAGTACTTC; CDR3: CASSTTSGGVGTQYF
J: TRBJ1-2; V: TRBV27; D: TRBD1; size: few; DNA: TGTGCCAGCAGTTCGACAGGGGCTGCCCCCTTCAATGGCTACACCTTC; CDR3: CASSSTGAAPFNGYTF
J: TRBJ1-1; V: TRBV27; D: -; size: once; DNA: TGTGCCAGCAGCCAGGGCCCACCTGGGGGCACTGAAGCTTTCTTT; CDR3: CASSQGPPGGTEAFF
J: TRBJ1-2; V: TRBV20-1; D: -; size: few; DNA: TGCAGTGCTACAGGGGATGCGGGGGCTGGCTACACCTTC; CDR3: CSATGDAGAGYTF
J: TRBJ2-3; V: TRBV7-2; D: -; size: many; DNA: TGTGCCAGCAGCGCCCAACAGGGATCTGCAGATACGCAGTATTTT; CDR3: CASSAQQGSADTQYF
J: TRBJ2-1; V: TRBV9; D: TRBD2; size: few; DNA: TGTGCCAGCAGCGTAGACAGCGGGAGGCGTGTGAGTGAGCAGTTCTTC; CDR3: CASSVDSGRRVSEQFF
J: TRBJ2-2; V: TRBV4-1; D: -; size: once; DNA: TGCGCCAGCAGCCAACTCCGGGGGAGCACCGGGGAGCGGTTTTTT; CDR3: CASSQLRGSTGERFF
J: TRBJ2-5; V: TRBV4-1; D: -; size: -; DNA: TGCGCCAGCAGCCAAGGCCCAGGGAGAACGCAAGAGACCCAGTACTTC; CDR3: CASSQGPGRTQETQYF
J: TRBJ2-3; V: TRBV3-1; D: -; size: -; DNA: TGTGCCAGCAGCCCCCCTGGGCAGAGAGCAACAGATACGCAGTATTTT; CDR3: CASSPPGQRATDTQYF
J: TRBJ1-1; V: TRBV20-1; D: -; size: -; DNA: TGCAGTGCTAGGGGCGGGGCGAGCACTGAAGCTTTCTTT; CDR3: CSARGGASTEAFF
J: TRBJ1-2; V: TRBV28; D: TRBD1; size: -; DNA: TGTGCCAGCAGCAACAGGGGATTAAGGCACTATGGCTACACCTTC; CDR3: CASSNRGLRHYGYTF
J: TRBJ2-5; V: TRBV29-1; D: TRBD1; size: many; DNA: TGCAGCGTTCCTACCGCAGGGGGAGAGACCCAGTACTTC; CDR3: CSVPTAGGETQYF
J: TRBJ1-6; V: TRBV2; D: -; size: -; DNA: TGTGCCAGCAGTTACGGACAGCCTTCACCCCTCCACTTT; CDR3: CASSYGQPSPLHF
J: TRBJ1-2; V: TRBV4-1; D: -; size: -; DNA: TGCGCCAGCGGCCAAGGGATAATGTTGGCTGTTGGCTACACCTTC; CDR3: CASGQGIMLAVGYTF
J: TRBJ2-3; V: TRBV6-5; D: -; size: -; DNA: TGTGCCAGCAGTTACTCGTTAGCTAGCACAGATACGCAGTATTTT; CDR3: CASSYSLASTDTQYF